These 10 T cell receptor beta chains were sequenced from one sample in a study of lymphopenia after photon versus proton radiotherapy. Generated by immunoSEQ multiplex PCR, the TCRdb table keeps only in-frame clones and is missing some. This table has around 42,000 clones, about 85% appearing once. This sample comprised peripheral blood, obtained from a patient treated with photon-based radiotherapy. The receptors here all came from a middle-aged man with gastric cancer.

This rearrangement joins TRBV5-1 to TRBJ2-3, with no clear D. The CDR3 covers 12 residues. Per the germline V gene, CDR1 is SGHRS and CDR2 is YFSETQ. The V gene lost 6 bases and the J gene lost 6 bases, with 11 bases spanning the gap. Here the CDR3 reads CASNDPADTQYF. CDR3 DNA: TGCGCCAGCAACGACCCGGCGGATACGCAGTATTTT.

V and J are TRBV7-2 and TRBJ2-3; TRBD2 matches at 8 bases. The CDR3 runs to 16 residues. In germline, CDR1 is SGHTA, CDR2 FQGNSA. V lost 1 base to trimming and J lost 3 bases; unmatched junction nucleotides: 6. CDR3 DNA sequence: TGTGCCAGCAGCTTAGTACGGGGGGGCCTAACAGATACGCAGTATTTT. It encodes CASSLVRGGLTDTQYF.

The chain combines TRBV2 with TRBJ2-4; D remains ambiguous. V lost 2 bases to trimming and J lost 0 bases, with 11 bases between them. This CDR3 region has 16 residues. Looked up from germline, CDR1 is SNHLY and CDR2 is FYNNEI. The CDR3 sequence is CASSEWPVGAKNIQYF. Here the CDR3 DNA reads TGTGCCAGCAGTGAATGGCCGGTCGGAGCCAAAAACATTCAGTACTTC.

The chain links TRBV21-1 to TRBJ2-7; TRBD1, as called in the table, went unchecked against the DNA. TRBV21-1 has pseudogene status. The CDR3 has 18 amino acids. The CDR3 spells CASSNERVGTGDSYEQYF. The CDR3 DNA follows: TGTGCCAGCAGCAATGAAAGAGTCGGGACAGGGGATTCCTACGAGCAGTACTTC.

The CDR3 loop reads CASKGGVSTDTQYF. Written as DNA, the CDR3 is TGTGCCAGCAAGGGGGGGGTTAGCACAGATACGCAGTATTTT. The rearrangement joins TRBV7-8 to TRBJ2-3; possible D gene TRBD2, 7 bases. The germline gives CDR1 SGHVS, CDR2 FQNEAQ. The CDR3 has 14 amino acids. The V end was cut by 7 bases, the J end by 0 bases, with 11 bases between.

A few counts support this clone. The chain uses TRBV15 and TRBJ1-5; TRBD1 aligns across 11 bases. The CDR3 covers 18 residues. The germline V gene encodes CDR1 LNHNV and CDR2 YYDKDF (reference sequence). The V segment lost 3 bases and the J segment 2 bases; nucleotides outside the gene matches: 9. CDR3 region: CATSSRPLDRGRNQPQHF. CDR3 DNA sequence: TGTGCCACCAGCAGCCGCCCTCTGGACAGGGGGCGCAATCAGCCCCAGCATTTT.

The J gene is TRBJ2-3, the V gene TRBV10-3; TRBD1 aligns across 10 bases. The trim removed 4 bases at V and 5 bases at J, leaving 0 bases unmatched. The CDR3 contains 13 residues. From germline, CDR1 is ENHRY and CDR2 SYGVKD. The CDR3 protein is CAISGDRGDTQYF. For the CDR3, the DNA is TGTGCCATCAGTGGGGACAGGGGAGATACGCAGTATTTT.

This clone is a singleton in its sample. V is TRBV7-2 and J is TRBJ1-2, with 10 bases fitting TRBD1. Germline V gene sequence: CDR1 SGHTA, CDR2 FQGNSA. The CDR3 spans 16 residues. J lost 7 bases, V lost 1 base, and 9 bases had no gene match. CDR3 sequence reads: CASSLVLRQGAGGYTF. In DNA form, the CDR3 reads TGTGCCAGCAGCTTAGTCCTTCGACAGGGGGCGGGTGGCTACACCTTC.

This clone turned up a few times. The sample contains more than one DNA sequence encoding this CDR3. The chain couples TRBV2 to TRBJ2-3; D may be TRBD2 (5 bases). Trimming removed 6 bases at V and 1 base at J, with 5 bases between. Germline V gene lookup returns CDR1 SNHLY and CDR2 FYNNEI. This CDR3 region has 12 residues. The CDR3 sequence: CASSGGTDTQYF. The DNA for the CDR3 is TGTGCCAGCAGCGGGGGCACAGATACGCAGTATTTT.

This chain links TRBV11-3 with TRBJ2-1, with D possibly called TRBD1 or TRBD2 (6 bases each). Trimming shortened V by 6 bases and J by 4 bases, and 16 bases separated the two germline ends. Per the germline V gene, CDR1 is SGHNT and CDR2 is YENEEA. The CDR3 is 15 amino acids. The chain's CDR3 is CASRSRGDLYNEQFF. Written as DNA, the CDR3 is TGTGCCAGCAGATCTAGGGGGGACCTATACAATGAGCAGTTCTTC.